What follows describes a single T cell receptor beta chain. The data belong to a study of blood T cell repertoires in COVID-19. On the study more broadly: Italy, Spain and the United States were the sources of the convalescent and acute COVID-19 samples. T cells, B-cell-depleted T cells, or PBMCs supplied cDNA or gDNA.

Seattle researchers signed up patients amid active infection and tracked them longitudinally. The V gene's germline CDR1 is LGHDT and CDR2 YNNKEL (reference sequence). The CDR3 sequence is 14 residues long. V lost 5 bases to trimming and J lost 10 bases; unmatched junction nucleotides: 11. Authors' processing steps: How many nucleated cells were present was estimated from reference gene primer amplification. Generated by immunoSEQ multiplex PCR, the TCRdb table keeps only in-frame clones and is missing some. V and J calls and clone size follow that table, whereas D and trimming were derived from the DNA. The sample has about 130,000 clones, around nine tenths seen once.

The sequence derives from a woman in her 70s with COVID-19, enrolled during active disease. V and J are TRBV3-1 (or the pseudogene TRBV3-2) and TRBJ2-1, with 7 bases aligning to TRBD1. The sample was peripheral blood. The CDR3 DNA sequence: TGTGCCAGCAGCATTAGACAGGGTCAGACCGAGCAGTTCTTC. Translated: CASSIRQGQTEQFF.